The clone carrying this T cell receptor (beta chain) has just one count. Sequenced by immunoSEQ multiplex PCR; TCRdb stores in-frame clones only, minus some. The repertoire holds about 62,000 clones, over 75% seen once, with approximately 0.3% in the top ten. The CDR3 contains 15 residues. Trimming left V 0 bases short and J 1 base short, with 9 bases between. The V gene's germline CDR1 is MDHEN and CDR2 SYDVKM. The data stem from a study of OX40 agonist ivuxolimab in advanced cancers. The overall study: With ivuxolimab, an agonistic anti-OX40 (CD134) antibody, patients were treated.

The TCR originated in an adult with an advanced solid tumor such as melanoma, head and neck, liver or kidney cancer. This specimen was CD4+ or CD8+ T cells sorted from blood, taken in a trial of the OX40 agonist ivuxolimab. J is TRBJ1-1 and V is TRBV28; D gene uncertain. CDR3 in DNA: TGTGCCAGCAGTTTATGGGGTATCGGGAACACTGAAGCTTTCTTT. It is translated as CASSLWGIGNTEAFF. Variable domain in full (rest from reference TRBV28 and TRBJ1-1): DVKVTQSSRYLVKRTGEKVFLECVQDMDHENMFWYRQDPGLGLRLIYFSYDVKMKEKGDIPEGYSVSREKKERFSLILESASTNQTSMYLCASSLWGIGNTEAFFGQGTRLTVV.